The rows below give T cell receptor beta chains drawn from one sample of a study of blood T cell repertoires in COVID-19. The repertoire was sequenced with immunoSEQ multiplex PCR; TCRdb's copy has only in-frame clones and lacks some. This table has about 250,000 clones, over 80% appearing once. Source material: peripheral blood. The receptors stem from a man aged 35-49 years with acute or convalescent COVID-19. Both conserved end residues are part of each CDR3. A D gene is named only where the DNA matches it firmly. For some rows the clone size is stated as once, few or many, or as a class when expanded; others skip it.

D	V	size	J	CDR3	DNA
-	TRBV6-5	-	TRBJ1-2	CASTPGRGIYGYTF	TGTGCCAGCACCCCCGGCCGGGGAATTTATGGCTACACCTTC
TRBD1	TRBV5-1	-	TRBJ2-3	CASSLDRGRYTQYF	TGCGCCAGCAGCTTGGACAGGGGGAGGTATACGCAGTATTTT
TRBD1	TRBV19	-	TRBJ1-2	CASSGQGGYTF	TGTGCCAGTAGCGGACAGGGAGGATACACCTTC
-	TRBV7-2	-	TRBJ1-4	CASSLARTANEKLFF	TGTGCCAGCAGCTTAGCGAGGACAGCGAATGAAAAACTGTTTTTT
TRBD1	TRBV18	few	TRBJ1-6	CASSTAGQDNSPLHF	TGTGCCAGCTCAACGGCGGGACAGGATAATTCACCCCTCCACTTT
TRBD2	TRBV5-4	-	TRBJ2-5	CASSLDGAGGLETQYF	TGTGCCAGCAGCTTGGATGGAGCGGGAGGGCTAGAGACCCAGTACTTC
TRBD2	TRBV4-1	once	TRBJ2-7	CASSQERILAGEGNEQYF	TGCGCCAGCAGCCAGGAAAGAATACTAGCGGGAGAAGGTAACGAGCAGTACTTC
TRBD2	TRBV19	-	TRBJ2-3	CASRRSSGGRADTQYF	TGTGCCAGTAGGCGGTCTAGCGGAGGGAGGGCAGATACGCAGTATTTT
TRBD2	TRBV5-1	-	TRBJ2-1	CASSLAPGGAGGNEQFF	TGCGCCAGCAGCTTGGCACCAGGTGGGGCCGGGGGGAATGAGCAGTTCTTC
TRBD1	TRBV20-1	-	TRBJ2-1	CSASDGQGWYNEQFF	TGCAGTGCTAGTGACGGACAGGGGTGGTACAATGAGCAGTTCTTC
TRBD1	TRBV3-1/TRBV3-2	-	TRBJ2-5	CASSQVSRQGVRETQYF	TGTGCCAGCAGCCAAGTCAGCCGACAGGGGGTAAGGGAGACCCAGTACTTC
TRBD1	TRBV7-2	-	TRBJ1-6	CASSPLFGQGYSPLHF	TGTGCCAGCAGCCCGTTATTTGGACAGGGATATTCACCCCTCCACTTT
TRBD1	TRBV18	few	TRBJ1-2	CASSPEDRAGYTF	TGTGCCAGCTCACCTGAAGACAGGGCTGGCTACACCTTC
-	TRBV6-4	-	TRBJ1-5	CASSETGSGQPQHF	TGTGCCAGCAGCGAGACTGGGAGTGGCCAGCCCCAGCATTTT
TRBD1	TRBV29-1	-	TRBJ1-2	CSVEDQGQIYGYTF	TGCAGCGTTGAAGATCAGGGACAGATCTATGGCTACACCTTC
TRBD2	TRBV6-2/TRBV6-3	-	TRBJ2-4	CASSRTSGTKNIQYF	TGTGCCAGCAGTCGGACTAGCGGGACCAAAAACATTCAGTACTTC
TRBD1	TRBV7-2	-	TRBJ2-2	CASSPTGAHTGELFF	TGTGCCAGCAGCCCAACAGGGGCTCACACCGGGGAGCTGTTTTTT
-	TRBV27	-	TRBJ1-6	CASATGFSPLHF	TGTGCCAGTGCTACGGGTTTTTCACCCCTCCACTTT
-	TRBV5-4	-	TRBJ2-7	CASSTDRGSLHEQYF	TGTGCCAGCAGCACCGATCGGGGGTCCCTCCACGAGCAGTACTTC
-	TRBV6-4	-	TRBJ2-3	CASSETEPDTQYF	TGTGCCAGCAGTGAGACAGAACCAGATACGCAGTATTTT
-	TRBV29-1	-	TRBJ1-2	CSVEDHEILYGYTF	TGCAGCGTTGAAGATCACGAGATTTTATATGGCTACACCTTC
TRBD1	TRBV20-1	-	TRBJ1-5	CSASFAGGFQPQHF	TGCAGTGCTAGTTTCGCAGGGGGCTTTCAGCCCCAGCATTTT
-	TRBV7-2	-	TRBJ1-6	CASSLALSPLHF	TGTGCCAGCAGCTTAGCCCTCTCACCCCTCCACTTT
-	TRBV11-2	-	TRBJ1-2	CASSHRFRADGLGGYTF	TGTGCCAGCAGCCATAGGTTCAGGGCGGATGGTTTGGGAGGCTACACCTTC
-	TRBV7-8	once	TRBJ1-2	CASSLSPTGSGYTF	TGTGCCAGCAGCTTATCTCCTACGGGAAGTGGCTACACCTTC
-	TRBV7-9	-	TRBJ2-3	CASSTGSHWPDTQYF	TGTGCCAGCAGTACAGGGTCCCACTGGCCAGATACGCAGTATTTT
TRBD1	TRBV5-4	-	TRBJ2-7	CASSMDRARVEQYF	TGTGCCAGCAGCATGGACAGGGCTAGGGTCGAGCAGTACTTC
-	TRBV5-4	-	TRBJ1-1	CASSLARGHFNTEAFF	TGTGCCAGCAGCTTGGCCCGTGGGCATTTTAACACTGAAGCTTTCTTT
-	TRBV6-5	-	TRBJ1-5	CASRSGYSNQPQHF	TGTGCCAGCAGATCAGGTTATAGCAATCAGCCCCAGCATTTT
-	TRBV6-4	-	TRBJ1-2	CASSDGHSNYGYTF	TGTGCCAGCAGTGACGGCCATTCTAACTATGGCTACACCTTC
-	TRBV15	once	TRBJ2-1	CATSEGGPNEQFF	TGTGCCACCAGCGAGGGGGGGCCCAATGAGCAGTTCTTC
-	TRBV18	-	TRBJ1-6	CASSPPGERYNSPLHF	TGTGCCAGCTCACCACCCGGGGAGCGGTATAATTCACCCCTCCACTTT
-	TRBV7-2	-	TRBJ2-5	CASTLNDGIQETQYF	TGTGCCAGCACCTTAAATGACGGGATCCAAGAGACCCAGTACTTC
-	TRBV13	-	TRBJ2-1	CASSSNRVDDEQFF	TGTGCCAGCAGCTCCAACAGGGTGGACGATGAGCAGTTCTTC
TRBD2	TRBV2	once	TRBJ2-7	CASSGFTSGASYEQYF	TGTGCCAGCAGTGGATTCACTAGCGGTGCTTCCTACGAGCAGTACTTC
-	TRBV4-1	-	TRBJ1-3	CASSQEVVGNTIYF	TGCGCCAGCAGCCAAGAGGTAGTTGGAAACACCATATATTTT
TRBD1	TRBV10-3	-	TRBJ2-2	CAAGQGINTGELFF	TGTGCCGCGGGACAGGGAATTAACACCGGGGAGCTGTTTTTT
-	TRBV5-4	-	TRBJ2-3	CASSPTQTASADTQYF	TGTGCCAGCAGCCCTACCCAGACAGCTAGCGCAGATACGCAGTATTTT
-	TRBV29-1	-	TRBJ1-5	CSVVLPGGPQHF	TGCAGCGTTGTGCTTCCCGGGGGGCCCCAGCATTTT
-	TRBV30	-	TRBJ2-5	CAWSWRVQETQYF	TGTGCCTGGTCCTGGAGGGTTCAAGAGACCCAGTACTTC